Listed here are 32 T cell receptor beta chains from one sample, sequenced in a study of PD-1 blockade in classical Hodgkin lymphoma. Sequenced by immunoSEQ multiplex PCR; TCRdb stores in-frame clones only, minus some. The profile shows 25,000 to 35,000 clones, roughly 80% of them singletons. Time point here: cycle 4 day 1 (C4D1), after 6 weeks of nivolumab. Patients all relapsed after autologous stem cell transplantation, and there was variation in brentuximab vedotin exposure. With magnetic negative selection, CD4+ T cells were purified from PBMCs that had been thawed. Sequences were derived from CD4+ T cells from blood, sampled before the fourth cycle of nivolumab. The receptors come from a human donor with classical Hodgkin lymphoma.

The chain recombines TRBV28 with TRBJ1-2, with D possibly being TRBD1 (6 bases). The germline CDR1 and CDR2 sequences are MDHEN and SYDVKM. CDR3 length equals 14 residues. V lost 6 bases to trimming and J lost 3 bases, with 14 bases between them. CDR3 region: CASSQGGKDYGYTF. The CDR3, as DNA: TGTGCCAGCAGCCAAGGGGGGAAGGACTATGGCTACACCTTC.

V gene TRBV7-9 combines with J gene TRBJ2-7; no clear D gene. Trimming pared 0 bases from V and 3 bases from J, leaving 9 bases between. The germline V gene encodes CDR1 SEHNR and CDR2 FQNEAQ (reference sequence). This CDR3 comprises 14 residues. The CDR3 loop reads CASSLARDHYEQYF. The DNA for the CDR3 is TGTGCCAGCAGCTTAGCGCGAGATCACTACGAGCAGTACTTC.

This clone was detected only once. The rearrangement links TRBV7-8 to TRBJ2-7; D assignment may be TRBD1 or TRBD2 (5 bases each). The CDR3 contains 18 residues. V lost 0 bases, J lost 1 base, and 19 bases lay in between. The V gene's germline CDR1 is SGHVS and CDR2 FQNEAQ. The CDR3 DNA sequence: TGTGCCAGCAGCTTAGCATTACAATCCGGGGCCGTTTCCTACGAGCAGTACTTC. Its protein is CASSLALQSGAVSYEQYF.

The chain links TRBV19 to TRBJ1-1; D is possibly TRBD1 (6 bases). The CDR3 spans 16 residues. The ends were cut back, 5 bases at V and 1 base at J, with 17 bases in the middle. Germline CDR1 reads LNHDA; CDR2 reads SQIVND (reference sequence). CDR3 bases: TGTGCCAGTAGTCTTGCCTACAGGGAGGGGAACACTGAAGCTTTCTTT. As protein: CASSLAYREGNTEAFF.

The chain employs TRBV5-4 and TRBJ2-1; TRBD2 might be the D (6 bases). The V gene lost 4 bases and the J gene lost 6 bases, with 14 bases spanning the gap. The CDR3 is 14 amino acids. Germline CDR1 reads SGHNT; CDR2 reads YYREEE (reference sequence). The DNA for the CDR3 is TGTGCCAGCAGCAGGTATGGCGGGGTCAATGAGCAGTTCTTC. Its translation: CASSRYGGVNEQFF. The complete variable domain, with remaining parts taken from reference TRBV5-4 and TRBJ2-1, reads ETGVTQSPTHLIKTRGQQVTLRCSSQSGHNTVSWYQQALGQGPQFIFQYYREEENGRGNFPPRFSGLQFPNYSSELNVNALELDDSALYLCASSRYGGVNEQFFGPGTRLTVL.

The CDR3 here is CASVKAGVETQYF. DNA for the CDR3: TGTGCCAGCGTAAAGGCGGGGGTAGAGACCCAGTACTTC. The chain recombines TRBV6-5 with TRBJ2-5; TRBD2 agrees at 7 bases. The ends lost 8 bases at V and 4 bases at J; junction bases unmatched: 7. CDR3 length equals 13 residues. The V gene's germline CDR1 is MNHEY and CDR2 SVGAGI.

The chain has TRBV9 and TRBJ1-2; D remains unclear. Per germline, CDR1 SGDLS and CDR2 YYNGEE. This CDR3 has 13 residues. Trimming took off 5 bases at V and 7 bases at J, with 15 bases between the two ends. The CDR3 loop is CASSKTGISGYTF. The CDR3, as DNA: TGTGCCAGCAGTAAGACGGGGATAAGTGGCTACACCTTC.

The genes are TRBV14 and TRBJ2-2; 10 bases align to TRBD1. V was pared by 4 bases and J by 6 bases, with 14 bases of the junction left unmatched. CDR3 length: 18 residues. Per the germline V gene, CDR1 is SGHDN and CDR2 is FVKESK. The CDR3 nucleotides read TGTGCCAGCAGCCCGTCGAGCAGACAGGGGGCGAGGGCCGGGGAGCTGTTTTTT. Translating it yields CASSPSSRQGARAGELFF.

The V call is TRBV7-9, the J call TRBJ2-7; 8 nucleotides match TRBD1. The CDR3 length is 14 residues. CDR1 and CDR2 (germline): SEHNR, FQNEAQ (reference sequence). Unmatched junction bases numbered 8, after V lost 5 bases and J lost 5 bases. The CDR3 reads CASSEGTGRNEQYF. The CDR3 region has the DNA TGTGCCAGCAGCGAGGGGACAGGTCGAAACGAGCAGTACTTC.

The chain employs TRBV29-1 and TRBJ2-5, with 7 bases that match TRBD2. The CDR3 totals 13 residues. Trimming cost V 4 bases and J 2 bases; bases outside gene matches: 4. Germline V CDR1 and CDR2: SQVTM, ANQGSEA. The CDR3 loop is CSVGRGRQETQYF. CDR3 sequence (DNA): TGCAGCGTTGGACGCGGGAGACAAGAGACCCAGTACTTC. The variable domain in full, completed from reference TRBV29-1 and TRBJ2-5, reads SAVISQKPSRDICQRGTSLTIQCQVDSQVTMMFWYRQQPGQSLTLIATANQGSEATYESGFVIDKFPISRPNLTFSTLTVSNMSPEDSSIYLCSVGRGRQETQYFGPGTRLLVL.

The chain combines TRBV6-6 with TRBJ1-1; 7 nucleotides agree with TRBD1. With V trimmed by 4 bases and J by 3 bases, 11 bases remained unmatched. CDR3 length equals 16 residues. Germline V gene data show CDR1 as MNHNY and CDR2 as SVGAGI (reference sequence). The CDR3 DNA reads TGTGCCAGCAGTTCGTCACCGGGACAGTGGGACACTGAAGCTTTCTTT. Encoded protein: CASSSSPGQWDTEAFF.

This chain uses TRBV29-1 with TRBJ2-4; TRBD1 is a possible D gene (5 bases). Germline V gene lookup returns CDR1 SQVTM and CDR2 ANQGSEA. The CDR3 is made up of 12 amino acids. V shed 3 bases and J shed 6 bases, with 9 bases lying between them. CDR3 region: CSVETDVNIQYF. For the CDR3, the DNA is TGCAGCGTTGAGACAGACGTAAACATTCAGTACTTC.

Concerning this clone: Other nucleotide sequences from this sample produce the same CDR3. The chain joins TRBV7-8 to TRBJ1-1; D is ambiguous. With 1 base removed from V and 1 base from J, the gap between germline ends came to 7 bases. CDR3 length equals 14 residues. Germline assignment: CDR1 SGHVS and CDR2 FQNEAQ. In DNA form, the CDR3 reads TGTGCCAGCAGCTTAGTGGTAGGGAACACTGAAGCTTTCTTT. Translation: CASSLVVGNTEAFF.

The J gene is TRBJ1-4, the V gene TRBV30, with a weak D call TRBD1 (6 bases). The V gene lost 5 bases and the J gene lost 7 bases, with 14 bases spanning the gap. Looked up from germline, CDR1 is GTSNPN and CDR2 is SVGIG (reference sequence). This CDR3 has 13 residues. CDR3 nucleotides: TGTGCCTGGTCGGACAGCTCAACTGAAAAACTGTTTTTT. It specifies CAWSDSSTEKLFF. Full variable domain (remainder filled in from reference TRBV30 and TRBJ1-4): SQTIHQWPATLVQPVGSPLSLECTVEGTSNPNLYWYRQAAGRGLQLLFYSVGIGQISSEVPQNLSASRPQDRQFILSSKKLLLSDSGFYLCAWSDSSTEKLFFGSGTQLSVL.

As to this clone: The sample carries other DNA sequences with the same CDR3. The chain is built from TRBV5-1 and TRBJ1-5, with 8 bases matching TRBD1. The CDR3 covers 15 residues. Germline CDR1 reads SGHRS; CDR2 reads YFSETQ. Losses at the gene ends were 0 bases for V and 7 bases for J; bases not matched to a gene: 6. CDR3 bases: TGCGCCAGCAGCTTGGCAGGACAGGGTGAGCAGCCCCAGCATTTT. Residues: CASSLAGQGEQPQHF.

The rearrangement uses TRBV19 and TRBJ2-6; D is unresolved. The germline CDR1 and CDR2 sequences are LNHDA and SQIVND (reference sequence). This CDR3 is 17 amino acids long. V gave up 3 bases and J gave up 1 base, with 13 bases separating them. This chain's CDR3 is CASSINPRLSGANVLTF. The CDR3, as DNA: TGTGCCAGTAGTATCAACCCCAGGTTATCTGGGGCCAACGTCCTGACTTTC.

The chain joins TRBV5-1 to TRBJ2-2; TRBD2 matches at 11 bases. J lost 2 bases, V lost 2 bases, and 2 bases had no gene match. The CDR3 loop spans 16 amino acids. CDR1 is SGHRS and CDR2 is YFSETQ in the germline V gene. The CDR3 DNA reads as TGCGCCAGCAGCTTTCTAGCGGGGGGAAACACCGGGGAGCTGTTTTTT. It yields the protein CASSFLAGGNTGELFF.

The chain uses TRBV6-6 and TRBJ1-2, with D perhaps TRBD1 (5 bases). Trimming stripped 6 bases from V and 7 bases from J, with 24 bases between. Germline assignment: CDR1 MNHNY and CDR2 SVGAGI (reference sequence). The CDR3 covers 16 residues. The CDR3 DNA follows: TGTGCCAGCAGGCCCGGGACGGGGATCCCAGGTCTTGGCTACACCTTC. Translation: CASRPGTGIPGLGYTF.

The J gene is TRBJ2-5, the V gene TRBV5-1; 9 bases agree with TRBD2. There are 15 residues in the CDR3. CDR1 is SGHRS and CDR2 is YFSETQ in the germline V gene. J was trimmed by 2 bases and V by 2 bases; bases with no gene match: 4. This chain's CDR3 is CASSLSGGPQETQYF. CDR3 sequence (DNA): TGCGCCAGCAGCTTAAGCGGGGGGCCGCAAGAGACCCAGTACTTC.

V is TRBV7-2 and J is TRBJ1-2; 10 bases are a match to TRBD1. This CDR3 has 15 residues. The V gene's germline CDR1 is SGHTA and CDR2 FQGNSA. V lost 5 bases, J lost 3 bases, and 6 bases stayed unmatched. The CDR3 DNA reads as TGTGCCAGCAGCCAAGGGACAGGGGCCTACTATGGCTACACCTTC. Its translation is CASSQGTGAYYGYTF.

The V and J genes are TRBV5-1 and TRBJ1-1; 7 nucleotides line up with TRBD1. The junction had 6 bases not matched to a gene; V was cut back by 6 bases and J by 1 base. CDR1 SGHRS and CDR2 YFSETQ come from the germline V gene. CDR3 size: 14 residues. CDR3 region: CASNRDRGNTEAFF. The CDR3 DNA reads TGCGCCAGCAACCGGGACAGAGGGAACACTGAAGCTTTCTTT.

The sample holds one count of this clone. This sequence joins TRBV5-1 and TRBJ1-2, with 8 bases fitting TRBD1. The CDR3 contains 14 residues. Trimming cost V 5 bases and J 2 bases; bases outside gene matches: 5. Looked up from germline, CDR1 is SGHRS and CDR2 is YFSETQ. This CDR3 is CASSMTGANYGYTF. CDR3 coding DNA: TGCGCCAGCAGTATGACAGGGGCCAACTATGGCTACACCTTC.

The chain employs TRBV28 and TRBJ2-3; TRBD2 aligns across 10 bases. Germline trimming cut 6 bases from V and 0 bases from J; bases unmatched to any gene: 3. The CDR3 loop spans 15 amino acids. CDR1 MDHEN and CDR2 SYDVKM come from the germline V gene. CDR3 bases: TGTGCCAGCAGCTTTAGCGGGGGGAGCACAGATACGCAGTATTTT. This encodes CASSFSGGSTDTQYF.

This clone has more than one count but fewer than ten. The genes are TRBV7-9 and TRBJ1-5, with D unclear. Trimming removed 0 bases at V and 7 bases at J, with 4 bases between. The CDR3 covers 12 residues. CDR1 is SEHNR and CDR2 is FQNEAQ in the germline V gene (reference sequence). CDR3 in amino acids: CASSLAVQPQHF. CDR3 nucleotides: TGTGCCAGCAGCTTAGCAGTACAGCCCCAGCATTTT.

This chain uses TRBV7-9 with TRBJ2-1; the match to TRBD1 covers 8 bases. The V gene end was trimmed by 5 bases and the J gene end by 7 bases; junction bases not matched to a gene: 10. This CDR3 spans 15 amino acids. From germline, CDR1 is SEHNR and CDR2 FQNEAQ (reference sequence). CDR3: CASSVTGQAANEQFF. CDR3 nucleotides: TGTGCCAGCAGCGTGACGGGACAGGCCGCTAATGAGCAGTTCTTC.

This clone has a handful of counts. This sequence joins TRBV5-1 and TRBJ1-5; 8 nucleotides align to TRBD1. The germline V gene has CDR1 SGHRS and CDR2 YFSETQ. The CDR3 loop spans 14 amino acids. The V and J ends lost 4 bases and 6 bases, in that order; junction bases with no gene match: 6. The CDR3 DNA is TGCGCCAGCAGCGTCTCAGGGGGCGGTCAGCCCCAGCATTTT. Its translation: CASSVSGGGQPQHF.

The CDR3 loop reads CASSLDRRETQYF. Written as DNA, the CDR3 is TGTGCCAGCAGCTTAGATCGGCGAGAGACCCAGTACTTC. The rearrangement joins TRBV11-2 to TRBJ2-5; D unclear. The germline CDR1 and CDR2 sequences are SGHAT and FQNNGV. The CDR3 length is 13 residues. Between the trimmed V and J ends, which lost 0 bases and 4 bases, there was a span of 6 bases.

The CDR3 DNA is TGTGCCAGCAGCTTAATTTCCGGCCCCCAAACCTACTACGAGCAGTACTTC. Translating it yields CASSLISGPQTYYEQYF. The rearrangement links TRBV7-9 to TRBJ2-7; no clear D. The V end was cut by 2 bases, the J end by 3 bases, with 20 bases between. Germline values: CDR1 SEHNR, CDR2 FQNEAQ (reference sequence). This CDR3 is 17 amino acids long.

The rearrangement links TRBV7-9 to TRBJ2-4, with a weak D call TRBD1 (6 bases). Germline V gene sequence: CDR1 SEHNR, CDR2 FQNEAQ (reference sequence). CDR3 length: 14 residues. Trimming took 2 bases from V and 5 from J, leaving 10 bases between them. The CDR3 nucleotides read TGTGCCAGCAGCTTACTGGGGGCCGAAAACATTCAGTACTTC. This codes for CASSLLGAENIQYF.

J is TRBJ1-3 and V is TRBV5-1; weak D call: TRBD1 (6 bases). CDR1 and CDR2 from the germline V gene are SGHRS and YFSETQ. The CDR3 is 14 residues long. The V and J ends lost 8 bases and 3 bases respectively, with 15 bases between them. DNA of the CDR3: TGCGCCAGTCAGGCGGGGGCTATTGGAAACACCATATATTTT. The encoded protein is CASQAGAIGNTIYF.

This clone was seen only a few times. The V call is TRBV4-1, the J call TRBJ1-6, with unresolved D. Germline CDR1 reads MGHRA; CDR2 reads YSYEKL. The V and J ends lost 3 bases and 7 bases respectively, with 7 bases between them. The CDR3 consists of 13 residues. The CDR3 DNA reads TGCGCCAGCAGCCAGTTCTCAAATTCACCCCTCCACTTT. Its translation: CASSQFSNSPLHF.

The J gene is TRBJ1-3, the V gene TRBV7-9, with D possibly being TRBD1 (5 bases). The CDR3 has 15 residues. CDR1 and CDR2 (germline): SEHNR, FQNEAQ (reference sequence). V lost 5 bases and J 4 bases, leaving 15 bases between the germline ends. The CDR3 DNA sequence: TGTGCCAGCAGCCTCAGCACGGGGGTCGGAAACACCATATATTTT. Translating it yields CASSLSTGVGNTIYF. Full variable domain (rest looked up from reference TRBV7-9 and TRBJ1-3): DTGVSQNPRHKITKRGQNVTFRCDPISEHNRLYWYRQTLGQGPEFLTYFQNEAQLEKSRLLSDRFSAERPKGSFSTLEIQRTEQGDSAMYLCASSLSTGVGNTIYFGEGSWLTVV.